This is a list of T cell receptor beta chains from one sample in a study of blood T cells in healthy people across ages. TCRdb ran MiXCR on the 5' RACE reads and lists one entry per CDR3 protein. The sample consists of over 1.5 million distinct CDR3 sequences, less than 50% of them appearing once. The specimen was blood. Every receptor here comes from a woman in her thirties or forties in good health. The CDR3 runs from the conserved cysteine through the conserved F or W. Fields, in order: CDR3 length, V gene, CDR3 protein.

len: 16
v_gene: TRBV11-2
CDR3aa: CASSLDEGQRLYEQYF

len: 14
v_gene: TRBV20-1
CDR3aa: CSARGQGVVQPQHF

len: 15
v_gene: TRBV6-2/TRBV6-3
CDR3aa: CASSGPWLAKNIQYF

len: 10
v_gene: TRBV20-1
CDR3aa: CSATLDEQYF

len: 16
v_gene: TRBV6-2/TRBV6-3
CDR3aa: CASGQSTGGRNQPQHF

len: 15
v_gene: TRBV12-3/TRBV12-4
CDR3aa: CASSLRTISTDTQYF

len: 16
v_gene: TRBV6-2/TRBV6-3
CDR3aa: CASSYAAVWARETQYF

len: 15
v_gene: TRBV7-2
CDR3aa: CASSLDGRRTNIQYF

len: 15
v_gene: TRBV6-5
CDR3aa: CASRYEPGASNEQFF

len: 19
v_gene: TRBV6-1
CDR3aa: CASSPRAVPDRGRGETQYF

len: 14
v_gene: TRBV9
CDR3aa: CASSVDAYQETQYF

len: 15
v_gene: TRBV27
CDR3aa: CASSYRSGGRETQYF

len: 14
v_gene: TRBV5-1
CDR3aa: CASSLRGSDNEQFF

len: 15
v_gene: TRBV7-8
CDR3aa: CASSFAGYRPYEQYF

len: 14
v_gene: TRBV7-2
CDR3aa: CASSLGRQGAEQFF

len: 16
v_gene: TRBV25-1
CDR3aa: CASSALGEGTKNIQYF

len: 17
v_gene: TRBV4-3
CDR3aa: CAGSQYGLAGIPETQYF

len: 18
v_gene: TRBV5-1
CDR3aa: CASSLIPSGGLNTGELFF

len: 14
v_gene: TRBV28
CDR3aa: CASLRQGANYGYTF

len: 15
v_gene: TRBV20-1
CDR3aa: CSARPTGLAKNIQYF

len: 17
v_gene: TRBV25-1
CDR3aa: CASSPPAPGFGANVLTF

len: 16
v_gene: TRBV28
CDR3aa: CASSLWGGGPTDTQYF

len: 18
v_gene: TRBV7-2
CDR3aa: CASSLEGSGGSREETQYF

len: 15
v_gene: TRBV7-2
CDR3aa: CASSLAGGPGYEQFF

len: 16
v_gene: TRBV7-6
CDR3aa: CASSFKLAGVTDTQYF

len: 15
v_gene: TRBV10-3
CDR3aa: CAISKGTGGTDTQYF

len: 14
v_gene: TRBV10-3
CDR3aa: CAISGGQANQPQHF